This entry lists 6 T cell receptor beta chains sequenced from one sample in a study of identifying expanded T cells in peripheral blood. Sequencing was performed with immunoSEQ multiplex PCR; in TCRdb, only in-frame clones are kept and a portion is missing. The table has 110,000 or so clones, about 85% seen once; the top ten hold 7.5% to 9.5%. The sequenced sample consisted of blood. These receptors all come from a person between 18 and 75 years old in good health.

The J gene is TRBJ2-5, the V gene TRBV9; 11 bases agree with TRBD2. The CDR3 totals 19 residues. The germline V gene encodes CDR1 SGDLS and CDR2 YYNGEE. J gave up 5 bases and V 0 bases, and 15 bases lay outside the gene matches. This chain's CDR3 is CASSVVPTVAGGPGETQYF. Here the CDR3 DNA reads TGTGCCAGCAGCGTAGTGCCCACGGTAGCGGGGGGGCCAGGGGAGACCCAGTACTTC.

The chain carries TRBV28 and TRBJ1-2; D is unclear. With 2 bases removed from V and 4 bases from J, the gap between germline ends came to 14 bases. CDR3 length equals 15 residues. The V gene's germline CDR1 is MDHEN and CDR2 SYDVKM. The CDR3 nucleotides are TGTGCCAGCAGTTTAACTAATTCACGGATCTATGGCTACACCTTC. Translated, it gives CASSLTNSRIYGYTF.

This clone was seen once. This chain uses TRBV2 with TRBJ1-5, with 8 bases identical to TRBD1. The germline gives CDR1 SNHLY, CDR2 FYNNEI. J lost 1 base, V lost 5 bases, and 4 bases had no gene match. This CDR3 comprises 15 residues. CDR3 loop: CASSRTGISNQPQHF. The CDR3, as DNA: TGTGCCAGCAGTCGGACAGGGATCAGCAATCAGCCCCAGCATTTT.

V usage is TRBV15 and J usage is TRBJ1-5; D gene unclear. The CDR3 loop spans 17 amino acids. Germline V gene data show CDR1 as LNHNV and CDR2 as YYDKDF (reference sequence). V was clipped by 1 base and J by 0 bases, with 13 bases between them. CDR3 protein: CATSRGRRTHSNQPQHF. CDR3 DNA: TGTGCCACCAGCAGAGGGAGGAGGACCCATAGCAATCAGCCCCAGCATTTT.

V is TRBV5-1 and J is TRBJ2-5; D is uncertain. The CDR3 has 14 residues. Trimming took off 0 bases at V and 1 base at J, with 7 bases between the two ends. Germline CDR1 and CDR2: SGHRS and YFSETQ. The CDR3 spells CASSLGQIQETQYF. In DNA form, the CDR3 reads TGCGCCAGCAGCTTGGGGCAGATCCAAGAGACCCAGTACTTC.

This clone appeared a single time. The chain has TRBV4-1 and TRBJ2-7; unclear D gene. CDR1 is MGHRA, CDR2 YSYEKL, per germline. This CDR3 is built from 17 residues. The ends were cut back, 4 bases at V and 2 bases at J, with 21 bases in the middle. This CDR3 reads CASSLLPPGMGTYEQYF. CDR3 nucleotides: TGCGCCAGCAGCCTCTTACCCCCGGGCATGGGGACCTACGAGCAGTACTTC.